This entry lists 9 T cell receptor beta chains sequenced from one sample in a study of OX40 agonist ivuxolimab in advanced cancers. TCRdb's table, derived via immunoSEQ multiplex PCR, lists solely in-frame clones and lacks some. This sample carries about 26,000 clones, 75% to 90% of them seen once, and the ten largest clones take roughly 33%. The material was CD4+ or CD8+ T cells sorted from blood, obtained in a trial of the OX40 agonist ivuxolimab. The receptors shown here come from an adult with an advanced solid tumor such as melanoma, head and neck, liver or kidney cancer.

This clone has just one count. The gene calls are TRBV27 and TRBJ1-2; 8 bases map to TRBD1. Looked up from germline, CDR1 is MNHEY and CDR2 is SMNVEV (reference sequence). The trim removed 6 bases at V and 6 bases at J, leaving 6 bases unmatched. This CDR3 is 13 amino acids long. The CDR3 coding sequence is TGTGCCAGCAGCCAGACAGGGGTTGATGGCTACACCTTC. Translating gives CASSQTGVDGYTF.

CDR3 residues: CASSVGTARGTEAFF. The CDR3 DNA reads TGTGCCAGCAGCGTAGGAACAGCCCGGGGCACTGAAGCTTTCTTT. The chain has TRBV9 and TRBJ1-1; D unresolved. The CDR3 is made up of 15 amino acids. Germline-derived CDR1 and CDR2 are SGDLS and YYNGEE. Trimming shortened V by 0 bases and J by 4 bases, and 13 bases separated the two germline ends.

V gene TRBV7-2 combines with J gene TRBJ2-5; TRBD1 matches at 8 bases. V lost 3 bases to trimming and J lost 3 bases; unmatched junction nucleotides: 6. Per the germline V gene, CDR1 is SGHTA and CDR2 is FQGNSA. CDR3 size: 15 residues. CDR3 sequence reads: CASSFGQGSKETQYF. CDR3 DNA sequence: TGTGCCAGCAGCTTCGGACAGGGCTCAAAAGAGACCCAGTACTTC. Supplemented by reference TRBV7-2 and TRBJ2-5, the full variable domain reads GAGVSQSPSNKVTEKGKDVELRCDPISGHTALYWYRQSLGQGLEFLIYFQGNSAPDKSGLPSDRFSAERTGGSVSTLTIQRTQQEDSAVYLCASSFGQGSKETQYFGPGTRLLVL.

The rearrangement uses TRBV4-1 and TRBJ2-7; 10 bases map to TRBD1. V lost 5 bases and J lost 3; bases outside the gene matches: 4. CDR3 length equals 14 residues. Germline V gene sequence: CDR1 MGHRA, CDR2 YSYEKL. CDR3 DNA sequence: TGCGCCAGCAGCTCCCGGACAGGGGGCTACGAGCAGTACTTC. Its translation is CASSSRTGGYEQYF.

The CDR3 DNA follows: TGTGCCAGCACTGCGGGGGGGAGATACAATGAGCAGTTCTTC. Translating gives CASTAGGRYNEQFF. V gene TRBV7-2 combines with J gene TRBJ2-1; 9 bases map to TRBD2. Germline assignment: CDR1 SGHTA and CDR2 FQGNSA. J lost 4 bases, V lost 7 bases, and 5 bases had no gene match. The CDR3 runs to 14 residues.

The V and J genes are TRBV25-1 and TRBJ2-3; 10 bases are a match to TRBD2. The CDR3 length is 17 residues. Germline V lookup: CDR1 MGHDK, CDR2 SYGVNS. Trimming removed 0 bases from V and 1 base from J; junction bases left unmatched: 4. The CDR3 is CASSEYYLAGGTDTQYF. The CDR3 region has the DNA TGTGCCAGCAGTGAATATTACCTAGCGGGGGGCACAGATACGCAGTATTTT.

The V gene is TRBV30, the J gene TRBJ2-7, with 15 bases fitting TRBD2. Germline trimming cut 3 bases from V and 7 bases from J; bases unmatched to any gene: 4. The CDR3 covers 14 residues. Germline V gene sequence: CDR1 GTSNPN, CDR2 SVGIG (reference sequence). CDR3 DNA: TGTGCCTGGAGCGCTGGACTAGCGGGAGGGGAGCAGTACTTC. This gives the protein CAWSAGLAGGEQYF.

V is TRBV14 and J is TRBJ1-1, with 9 bases matching TRBD1. Trimming removed 6 bases from V and 8 bases from J; junction bases left unmatched: 4. CDR3 length equals 12 residues. Per the germline V gene, CDR1 is SGHDN and CDR2 is FVKESK. The CDR3 DNA is TGTGCCAGCAGTCACAGGGGGCCAGAAGCTTTCTTT. Translated: CASSHRGPEAFF.

This clone occurred once. V gene TRBV13 combines with J gene TRBJ2-2; possible D gene TRBD1, 6 bases. The CDR3 sequence is 15 residues long. CDR1 is PRHDT, CDR2 FYEKMQ, per germline (reference sequence). Trimming cost V 1 base and J 4 bases, with 10 bases left between them. CDR3 nucleotide sequence: TGTGCCAGCAGCTTAGAGGGGGAGAGCACCGGGGAGCTGTTTTTT. Amino acid sequence: CASSLEGESTGELFF.